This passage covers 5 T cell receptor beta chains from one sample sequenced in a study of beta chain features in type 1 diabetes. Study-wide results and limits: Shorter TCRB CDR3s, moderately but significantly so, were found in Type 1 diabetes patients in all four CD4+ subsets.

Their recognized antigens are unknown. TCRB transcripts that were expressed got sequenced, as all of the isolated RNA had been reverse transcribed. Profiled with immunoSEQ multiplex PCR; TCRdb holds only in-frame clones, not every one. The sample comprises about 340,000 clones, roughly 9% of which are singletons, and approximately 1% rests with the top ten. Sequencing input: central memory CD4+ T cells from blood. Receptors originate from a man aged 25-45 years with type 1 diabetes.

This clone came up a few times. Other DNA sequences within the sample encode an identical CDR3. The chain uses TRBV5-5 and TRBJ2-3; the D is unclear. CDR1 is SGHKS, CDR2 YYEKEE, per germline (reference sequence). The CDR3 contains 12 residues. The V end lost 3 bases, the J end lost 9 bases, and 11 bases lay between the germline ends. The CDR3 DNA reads TGTGCCAGCAGCTCCACTACCCGCACGCAGTATTTT. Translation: CASSSTTRTQYF.

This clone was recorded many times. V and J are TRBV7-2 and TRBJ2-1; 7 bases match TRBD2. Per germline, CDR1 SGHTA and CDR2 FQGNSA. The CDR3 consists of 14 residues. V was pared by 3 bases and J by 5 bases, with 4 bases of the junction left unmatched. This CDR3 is CASSFGLADNEQFF. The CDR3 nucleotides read TGTGCCAGCAGCTTTGGCCTAGCGGACAATGAGCAGTTCTTC.

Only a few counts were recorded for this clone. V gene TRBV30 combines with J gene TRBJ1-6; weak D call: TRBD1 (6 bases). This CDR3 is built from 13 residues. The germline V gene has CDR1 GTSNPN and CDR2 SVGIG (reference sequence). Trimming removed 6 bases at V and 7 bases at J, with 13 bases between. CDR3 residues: CACQRGWNSPLHF. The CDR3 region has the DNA TGTGCCTGCCAAAGGGGGTGGAATTCACCCCTCCACTTT.

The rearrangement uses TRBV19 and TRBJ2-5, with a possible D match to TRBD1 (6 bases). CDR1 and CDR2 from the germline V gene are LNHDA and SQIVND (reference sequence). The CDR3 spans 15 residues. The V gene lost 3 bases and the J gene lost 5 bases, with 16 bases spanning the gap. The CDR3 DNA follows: TGTGCCAGTAGTATGGGGACGGGACAACAGGAGACCCAGTACTTC. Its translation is CASSMGTGQQETQYF.

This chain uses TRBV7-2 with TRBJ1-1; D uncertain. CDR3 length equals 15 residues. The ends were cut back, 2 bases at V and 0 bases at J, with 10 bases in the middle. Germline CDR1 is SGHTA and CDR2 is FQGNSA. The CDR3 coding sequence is TGTGCCAGCAGCTTACTAAGTAGGGTGAACACTGAAGCTTTCTTT. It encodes CASSLLSRVNTEAFF.